The T cell receptor beta chain described here comes from a study of shared clonotypes between healthy human individuals. Method: immunoSEQ multiplex PCR; TCRdb's copy keeps in-frame clones and lacks some. The sample contains approximately 2.3 million clones, more than 85% of which appear only once. The specimen sequenced was naive CD4+ T cells from PBMCs. The subset is: CD45RA+ positively selected. This receptor was identified in a man between 18 and 29 years old in good health. Some clones in this sample may be carry-over from other donors' samples.

The CDR3 DNA follows: TGCGCCAGCAGCTTGGCCCCGGGACAGGGTGTCCGGGAGACCCAGTACTTC. It translates to CASSLAPGQGVRETQYF. The V call is TRBV5-1, the J call TRBJ2-5; 9 bases map to TRBD1. The J segment lost 5 bases and the V segment lost 0 bases, leaving 11 bases of the junction unmatched. The CDR3 extends over 17 amino acids. Germline V lookup: CDR1 SGHRS, CDR2 YFSETQ.